This T cell receptor beta chain was captured by sequencing in a study of CD8+CD57+ T cells in acquired aplastic anemia. Regarding the study as a whole: With respect to CD8+ Simpson's diversity, patients and controls did not differ significantly. A set of around 30 CD8+ CDR3 sequences was shared between patients and controls, and these sequences appeared highly expressed in patients.

Template material for TCR beta VDJ and CDR3 profiling consisted of genomic DNA. Using its own MiXCR run on the reads, TCRdb lists one record per CDR3 protein. In the table there are more than 250,000 distinct CDR3 sequences, approximately 56% of which are singletons. CDR1 SGHVS and CDR2 FQNEAQ come from the germline V gene. The CDR3 is 14 residues long. V dropped 1 base and J dropped 7 bases, with 11 bases sitting between them. As to this clonotype: Its antigen is still unknown.

The source material was sorted CD4+, CD8+, or CD8+CD57+ T cells (not recorded which) from PBMCs. The clonotype comes from a human donor with severe aplastic anemia or a healthy control (not recorded which). The chain combines TRBV7-8 with TRBJ2-1; D uncertain. The CDR3 loop reads CASSLVVAVNEQFF. DNA for the CDR3: TGTGCCAGCAGCTTAGTCGTCGCGGTGAATGAGCAGTTCTTC.